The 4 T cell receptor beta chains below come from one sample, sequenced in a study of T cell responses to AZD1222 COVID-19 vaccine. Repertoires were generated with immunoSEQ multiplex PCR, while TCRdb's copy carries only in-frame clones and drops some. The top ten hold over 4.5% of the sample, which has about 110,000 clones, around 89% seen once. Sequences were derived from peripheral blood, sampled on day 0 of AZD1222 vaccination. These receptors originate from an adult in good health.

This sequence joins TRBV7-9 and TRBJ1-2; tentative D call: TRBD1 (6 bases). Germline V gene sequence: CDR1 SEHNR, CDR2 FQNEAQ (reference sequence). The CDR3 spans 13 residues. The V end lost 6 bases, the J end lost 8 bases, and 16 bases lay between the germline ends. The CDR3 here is CASRPRGSDGYTF. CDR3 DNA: TGTGCCAGCAGACCCAGGGGTTCCGACGGCTACACCTTC.

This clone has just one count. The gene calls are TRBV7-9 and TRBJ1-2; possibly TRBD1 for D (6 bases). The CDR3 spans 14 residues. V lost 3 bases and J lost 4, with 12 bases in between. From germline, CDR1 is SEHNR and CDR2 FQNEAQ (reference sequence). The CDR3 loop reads CASSLGGSTYGYTF. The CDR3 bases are TGTGCCAGCAGCTTGGGGGGCAGTACCTATGGCTACACCTTC.

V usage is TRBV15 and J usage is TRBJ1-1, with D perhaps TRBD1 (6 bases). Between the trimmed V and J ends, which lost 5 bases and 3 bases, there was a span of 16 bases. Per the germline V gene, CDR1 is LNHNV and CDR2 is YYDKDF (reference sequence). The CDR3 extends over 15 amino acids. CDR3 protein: CATSGQSDSYTEAFF. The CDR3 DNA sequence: TGTGCCACCAGCGGACAGAGTGACTCATACACTGAAGCTTTCTTT.

Written as DNA, the CDR3 is TGCGCCAGCAGCTTGATGCCCCCGGGACAGGGTATCACAGATACGCAGTATTTT. It specifies CASSLMPPGQGITDTQYF. The V gene is TRBV5-1, the J gene TRBJ2-3; 9 nucleotides align to TRBD1. The germline CDR1 and CDR2 sequences are SGHRS and YFSETQ. The length of the CDR3 is 18 residues. Trimming at V came to 1 base and at J to 2 bases, leaving 11 bases not matched to a gene.